The following is a TCR beta chain sequence with its context. The table lists this clone with a count of one. This clone's antigen is unknown. Per-nucleotide qualities are absent, and no much larger clonotype sits a single base away. Separate from the roughly 700-subject first cohort, the validation cohort of over 90 subjects was the group to which the donors belonged. Library method: the immunoSEQ multiplex PCR assay. The authors' analysis ran thus. A statistical classification framework was developed to diagnose cytomegalovirus status using the catalog of TCR beta chain sequences. The source is immuneACCESS, and TCRdb retained only in-frame sequences with V and J called. Part of the clones is not carried over; for the studies checked, unresolved V genes explain less than half of this, and the remainder is unexplained. V, J and clone size derive from that table, while D and trimming were established from the DNA sequence. Within this sample are approximately 200,000 clones, with about 81% of them counted one time only. Clones ranked in the top ten supply less than 1.5% of the sample.

The CDR3 runs 16 residues from the cysteine to the phenylalanine. Just CDR3 DNA is preserved here, 48 bases in frame from base 1. The germline V gene supplies CDR1 KGHSH and CDR2 LQKENI. Compared with germline, V lacks 0 bases and J lacks 6 bases; bases without a gene match: 2. The data stem from a study of cytomegalovirus exposure and HLA in healthy donors (dated by TCRdb to about 2017). The study in broad terms: The approximately 710 repertoires of the first cohort and the 95 to 150 validation repertoires were produced on the same platform, according to a later analysis. The study aimed to test whether signatures of past pathogen exposure could be identified by cataloging public T cell receptors. Besides the first cohort of approximately 670 subjects, a separate validation cohort made up of 120 different subjects was used. High-throughput TCR immunosequencing, statistical association of individual TCRs with disease status, and machine learning were combined to predict cytomegalovirus infection status.

Results the study describes overall, beyond this receptor: In a later analysis, TCRs clustered in the first cohort were found to also tend to co-occur in the 120 validation repertoires, with approximately 94% of cluster scores above 0. A later analysis lacked HLA typing for the validation cohort, so it scored co-occurrence in that cohort across all 120 or so repertoires. The study gave a list of under 200 TCR beta chains associated with cytomegalovirus. The authors suggested that the approach could potentially be generalized to other disease states and immunological phenotypes. While some public TCRs were present in many individuals, most TCR sequences turned up only very rarely across donors. In both the original and validation cohorts, the classifier was reported to diagnose cytomegalovirus status with high specificity and sensitivity. In vitro tests confirmed that a few of the cytomegalovirus-associated TCR beta chains recognize cytomegalovirus antigens.

Sequencing used PBMCs. The chain joins TRBV18 to TRBJ2-3; 14 bases in the middle match TRBD2. This sequence originates from a woman aged 25 to 45 in good health and CMV-seronegative. CDR3 region: CASSPPGLAGADTQYF. At the DNA level, the sequence is TGTGCCAGCTCACCACCGGGACTAGCGGGAGCCGATACGCAGTATTTT.